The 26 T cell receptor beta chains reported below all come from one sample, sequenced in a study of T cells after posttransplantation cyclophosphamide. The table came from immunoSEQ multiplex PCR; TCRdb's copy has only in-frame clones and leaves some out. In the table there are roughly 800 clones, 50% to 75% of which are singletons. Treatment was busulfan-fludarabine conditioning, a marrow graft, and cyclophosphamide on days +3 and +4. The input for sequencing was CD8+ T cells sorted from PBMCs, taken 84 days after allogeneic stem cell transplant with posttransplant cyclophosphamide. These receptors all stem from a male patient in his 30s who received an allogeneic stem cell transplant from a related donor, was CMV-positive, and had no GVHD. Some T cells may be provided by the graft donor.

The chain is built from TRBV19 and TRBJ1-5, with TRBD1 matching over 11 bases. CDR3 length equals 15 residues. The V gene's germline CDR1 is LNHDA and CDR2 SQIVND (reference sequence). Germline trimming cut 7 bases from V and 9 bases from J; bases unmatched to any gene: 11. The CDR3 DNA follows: TGTGCCAGTACGCCGGGACAGGGGGATTTTGTGCCCCAGCATTTT. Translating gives CASTPGQGDFVPQHF.

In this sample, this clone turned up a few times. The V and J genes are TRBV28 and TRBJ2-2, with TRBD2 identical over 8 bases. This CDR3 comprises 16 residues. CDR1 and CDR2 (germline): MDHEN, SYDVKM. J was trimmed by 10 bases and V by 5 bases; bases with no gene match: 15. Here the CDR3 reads CASSPREGSKWAELFF. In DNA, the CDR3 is TGTGCCAGCAGTCCCCGGGAGGGAAGTAAATGGGCGGAGCTGTTTTTT.

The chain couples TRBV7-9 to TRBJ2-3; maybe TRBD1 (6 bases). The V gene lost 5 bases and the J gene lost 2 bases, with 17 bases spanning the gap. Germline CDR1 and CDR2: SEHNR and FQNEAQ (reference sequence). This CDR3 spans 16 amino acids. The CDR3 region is CASSLSPSGATDTQYF. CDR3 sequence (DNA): TGTGCCAGCAGCCTAAGTCCGTCAGGGGCCACAGATACGCAGTATTTT.

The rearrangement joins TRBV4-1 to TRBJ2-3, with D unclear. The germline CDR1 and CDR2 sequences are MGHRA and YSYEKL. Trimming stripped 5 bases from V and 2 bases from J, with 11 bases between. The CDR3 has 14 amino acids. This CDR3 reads CASSLSTLTDTQYF. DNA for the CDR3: TGCGCCAGCAGCTTGTCGACTCTCACAGATACGCAGTATTTT.

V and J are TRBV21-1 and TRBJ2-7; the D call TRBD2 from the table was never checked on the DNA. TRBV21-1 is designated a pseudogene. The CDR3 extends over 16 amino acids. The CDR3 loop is CASSKGTASGGNEQYF. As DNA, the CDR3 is TGTGCCAGCAGCAAGGGGACTGCTAGCGGGGGTAACGAGCAGTACTTC.

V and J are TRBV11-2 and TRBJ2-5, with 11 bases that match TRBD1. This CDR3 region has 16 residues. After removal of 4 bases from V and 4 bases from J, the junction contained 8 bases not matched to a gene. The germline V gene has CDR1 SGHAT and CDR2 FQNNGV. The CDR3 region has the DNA TGTGCCAGCAGCTCCTTAAGGACAGGGGGCCTAGAGACCCAGTACTTC. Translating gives CASSSLRTGGLETQYF.

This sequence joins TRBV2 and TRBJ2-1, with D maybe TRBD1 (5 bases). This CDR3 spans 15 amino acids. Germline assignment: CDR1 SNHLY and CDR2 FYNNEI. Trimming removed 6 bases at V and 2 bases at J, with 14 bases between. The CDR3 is CASSGRVYPYNEQFF. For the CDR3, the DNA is TGTGCCAGCAGCGGCAGGGTGTACCCCTACAATGAGCAGTTCTTC. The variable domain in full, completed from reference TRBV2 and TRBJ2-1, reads EPEVTQTPSHQVTQMGQEVILRCVPISNHLYFYWYRQILGQKVEFLVSFYNNEISEKSEIFDDQFSVERPDGSNFTLKIRSTKLEDSAMYFCASSGRVYPYNEQFFGPGTRLTVL.

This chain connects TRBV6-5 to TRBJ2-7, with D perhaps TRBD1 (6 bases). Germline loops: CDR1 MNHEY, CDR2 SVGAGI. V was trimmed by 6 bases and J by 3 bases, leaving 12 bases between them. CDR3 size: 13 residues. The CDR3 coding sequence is TGTGCCAGCAGCCCCGGACAGTTCTACGAGCAGTACTTC. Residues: CASSPGQFYEQYF.

The CDR3 region has the DNA TGTGCCAGCAGTTACTCGAATTTAGCGGGAGCCGGGGAGCTGTTTTTT. As protein: CASSYSNLAGAGELFF. The chain is built from TRBV6-5 and TRBJ2-2; 9 bases are shared with TRBD2. V trimming: 0 bases; J trimming: 6 bases; junction bases outside the gene matches: 5. Germline CDR1 MNHEY, CDR2 SVGAGI. The CDR3 is made up of 16 amino acids.

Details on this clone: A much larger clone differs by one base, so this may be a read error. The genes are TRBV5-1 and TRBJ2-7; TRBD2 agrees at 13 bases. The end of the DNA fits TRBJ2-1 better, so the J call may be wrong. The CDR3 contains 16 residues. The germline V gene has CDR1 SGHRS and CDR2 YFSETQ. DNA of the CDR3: TGCGCCAGCAGCTGGACTAGCGGGGGCCCCTACAATGAGCAGTTCTTC. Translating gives CASSWTSGGPYNEQFF.

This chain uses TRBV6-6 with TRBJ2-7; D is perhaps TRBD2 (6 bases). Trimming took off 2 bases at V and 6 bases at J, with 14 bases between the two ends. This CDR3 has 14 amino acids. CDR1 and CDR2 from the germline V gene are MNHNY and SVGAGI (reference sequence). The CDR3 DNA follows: TGTGCCAGCAGTTACGCAGCGGGCCCCCTCGAGCAGTACTTC. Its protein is CASSYAAGPLEQYF.

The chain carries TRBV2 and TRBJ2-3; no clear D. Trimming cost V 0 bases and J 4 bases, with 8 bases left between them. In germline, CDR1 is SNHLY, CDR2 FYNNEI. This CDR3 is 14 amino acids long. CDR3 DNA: TGTGCCAGCAGTGAAGCGCTTCAGGCAGATACGCAGTATTTT. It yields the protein CASSEALQADTQYF.

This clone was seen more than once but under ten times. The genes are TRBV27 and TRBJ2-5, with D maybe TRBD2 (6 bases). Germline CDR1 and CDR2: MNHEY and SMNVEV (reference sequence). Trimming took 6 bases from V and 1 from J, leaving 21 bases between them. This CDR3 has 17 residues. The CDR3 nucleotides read TGTGCCAGCAGCCTGTTATCGGGGGACGTTCTCCAAGAGACCCAGTACTTC. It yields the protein CASSLLSGDVLQETQYF.

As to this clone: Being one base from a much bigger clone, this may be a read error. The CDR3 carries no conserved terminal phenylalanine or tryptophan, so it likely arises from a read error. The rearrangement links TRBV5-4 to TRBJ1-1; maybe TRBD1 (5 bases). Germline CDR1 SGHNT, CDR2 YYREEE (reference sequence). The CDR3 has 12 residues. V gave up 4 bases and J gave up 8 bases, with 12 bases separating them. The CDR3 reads CASSQAAGEAFL. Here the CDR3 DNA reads TGTGCCAGCAGCCAAGCTGCAGGGGAAGCTTTCCTT.

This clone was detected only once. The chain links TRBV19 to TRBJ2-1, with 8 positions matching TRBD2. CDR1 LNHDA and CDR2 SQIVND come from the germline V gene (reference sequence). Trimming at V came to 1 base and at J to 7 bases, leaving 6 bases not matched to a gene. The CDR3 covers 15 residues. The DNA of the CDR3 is TGTGCCAGTAGTATAGCGGAGCGGGGGTCAAATGAGCAGTTCTTC. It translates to CASSIAERGSNEQFF. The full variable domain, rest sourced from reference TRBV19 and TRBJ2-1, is DGGITQSPKYLFRKEGQNVTLSCEQNLNHDAMYWYRQDPGQGLRLIYYSQIVNDFQKGDIAEGYSVSREKKESFPLTVTSAQKNPTAFYLCASSIAERGSNEQFFGPGTRLTVL.

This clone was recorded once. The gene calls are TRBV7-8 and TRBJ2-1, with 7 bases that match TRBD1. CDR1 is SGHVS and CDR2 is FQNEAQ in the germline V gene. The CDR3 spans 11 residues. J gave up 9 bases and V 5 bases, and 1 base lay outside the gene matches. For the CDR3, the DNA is TGTGCCAGCAGCCGGACAGGTGAGCAGTTCTTC. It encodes CASSRTGEQFF.

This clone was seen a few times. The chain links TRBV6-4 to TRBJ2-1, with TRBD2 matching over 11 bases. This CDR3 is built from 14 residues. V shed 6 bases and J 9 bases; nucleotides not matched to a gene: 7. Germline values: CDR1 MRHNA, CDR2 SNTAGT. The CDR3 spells CASSLSGRAGEQFF. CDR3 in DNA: TGTGCCAGCAGCCTTAGCGGGAGGGCCGGTGAGCAGTTCTTC.

Here the CDR3 reads CASSQGLEIEETQYF. The CDR3 bases are TGTGCCAGCAGCCAGGGACTAGAGATAGAAGAGACCCAGTACTTC. The genes are TRBV28 and TRBJ2-5; TRBD2 aligns across 8 bases. From germline, CDR1 is MDHEN and CDR2 SYDVKM. The CDR3 sequence is 15 residues long. The junction had 9 bases not matched to a gene; V was cut back by 6 bases and J by 3 bases.

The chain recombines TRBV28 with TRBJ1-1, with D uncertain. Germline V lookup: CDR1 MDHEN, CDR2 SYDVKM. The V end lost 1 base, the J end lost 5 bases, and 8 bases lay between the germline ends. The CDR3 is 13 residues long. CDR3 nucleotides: TGTGCCAGCAGTTTATTCCGGGGAACTGAAGCTTTCTTT. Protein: CASSLFRGTEAFF. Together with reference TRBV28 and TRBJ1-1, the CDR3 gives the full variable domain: DVKVTQSSRYLVKRTGEKVFLECVQDMDHENMFWYRQDPGLGLRLIYFSYDVKMKEKGDIPEGYSVSREKKERFSLILESASTNQTSMYLCASSLFRGTEAFFGQGTRLTVV.

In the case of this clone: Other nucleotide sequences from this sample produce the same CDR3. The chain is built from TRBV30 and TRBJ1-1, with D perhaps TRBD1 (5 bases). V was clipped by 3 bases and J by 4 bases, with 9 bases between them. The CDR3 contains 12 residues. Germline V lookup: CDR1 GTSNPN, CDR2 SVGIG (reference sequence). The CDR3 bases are TGTGCCTGGAGCGGAGGGACCACTGAAGCTTTCTTT. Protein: CAWSGGTTEAFF.

CDR3 amino acids: CASNRLEGAQYF. CDR3 in DNA: TGTGCCAGCAACCGACTAGAAGGGGCCCAGTACTTC. This chain connects TRBV6-1 to TRBJ2-5, with D possibly being TRBD2 (6 bases). Trimming left V 7 bases short and J 9 bases short, with 15 bases between. The CDR3 is 12 amino acids. Germline V lookup: CDR1 MNHNS, CDR2 SASEGT.

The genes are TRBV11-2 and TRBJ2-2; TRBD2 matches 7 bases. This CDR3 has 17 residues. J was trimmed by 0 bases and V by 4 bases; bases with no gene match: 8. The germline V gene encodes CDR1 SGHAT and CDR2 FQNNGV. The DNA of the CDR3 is TGTGCCAGCAGCTCTACGGGGGGAGGGCCGAACACCGGGGAGCTGTTTTTT. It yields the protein CASSSTGGGPNTGELFF.

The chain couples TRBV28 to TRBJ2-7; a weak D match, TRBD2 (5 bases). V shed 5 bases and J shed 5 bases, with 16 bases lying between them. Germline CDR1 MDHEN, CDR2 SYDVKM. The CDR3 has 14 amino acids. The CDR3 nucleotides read TGTGCCAGCAGTCCGACCGGAGAGGGTCACGAGCAGTACTTC. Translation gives CASSPTGEGHEQYF.

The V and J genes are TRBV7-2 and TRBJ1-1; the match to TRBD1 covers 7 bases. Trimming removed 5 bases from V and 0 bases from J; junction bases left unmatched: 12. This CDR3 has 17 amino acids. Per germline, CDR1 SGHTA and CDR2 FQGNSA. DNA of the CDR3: TGTGCCAGCAGCCAATTAACGGGACAGTACTTGAACACTGAAGCTTTCTTT. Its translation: CASSQLTGQYLNTEAFF.

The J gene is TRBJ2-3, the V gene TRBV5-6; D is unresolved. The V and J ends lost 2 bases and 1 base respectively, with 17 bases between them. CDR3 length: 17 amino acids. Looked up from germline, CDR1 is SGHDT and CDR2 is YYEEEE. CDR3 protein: CASSFWANPQRTDTQYF. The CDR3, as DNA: TGTGCCAGCAGCTTTTGGGCCAACCCACAACGCACAGATACGCAGTATTTT.

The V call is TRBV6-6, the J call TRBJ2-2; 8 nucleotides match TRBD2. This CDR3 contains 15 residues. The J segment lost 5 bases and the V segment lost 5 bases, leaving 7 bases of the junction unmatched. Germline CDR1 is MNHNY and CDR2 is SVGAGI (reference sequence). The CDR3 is CASSRREGRTGELFF. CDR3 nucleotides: TGTGCCAGCAGTCGTCGGGAGGGTCGGACCGGGGAGCTGTTTTTT.